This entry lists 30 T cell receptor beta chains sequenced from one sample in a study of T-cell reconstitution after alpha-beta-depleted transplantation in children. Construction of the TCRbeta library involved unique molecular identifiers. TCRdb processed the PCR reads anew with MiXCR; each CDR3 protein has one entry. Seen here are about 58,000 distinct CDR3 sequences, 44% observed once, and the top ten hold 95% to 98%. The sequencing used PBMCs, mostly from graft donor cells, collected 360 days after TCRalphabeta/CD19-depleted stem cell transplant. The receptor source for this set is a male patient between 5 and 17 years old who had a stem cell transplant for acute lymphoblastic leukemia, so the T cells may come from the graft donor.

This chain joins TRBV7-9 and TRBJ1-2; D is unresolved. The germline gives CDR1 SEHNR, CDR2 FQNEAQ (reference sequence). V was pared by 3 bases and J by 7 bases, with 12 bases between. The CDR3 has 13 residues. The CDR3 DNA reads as TGTGCCAGCAGCTTCGGGGATATCGGTGGCTACACCTTC. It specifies CASSFGDIGGYTF.

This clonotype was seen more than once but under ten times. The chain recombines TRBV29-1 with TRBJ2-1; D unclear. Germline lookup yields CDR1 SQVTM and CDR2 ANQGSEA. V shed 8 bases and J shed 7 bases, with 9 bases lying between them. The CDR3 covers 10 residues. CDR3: CSSSQNEQFF. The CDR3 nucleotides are TGCAGCTCTTCTCAAAATGAGCAGTTCTTC.

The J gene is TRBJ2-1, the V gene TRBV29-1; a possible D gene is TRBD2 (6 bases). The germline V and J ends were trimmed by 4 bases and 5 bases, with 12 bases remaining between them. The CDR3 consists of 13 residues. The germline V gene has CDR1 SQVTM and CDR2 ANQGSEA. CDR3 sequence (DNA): TGCAGCGTTGGCGGCGGGGTACACAATGAGCAGTTCTTC. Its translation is CSVGGGVHNEQFF.

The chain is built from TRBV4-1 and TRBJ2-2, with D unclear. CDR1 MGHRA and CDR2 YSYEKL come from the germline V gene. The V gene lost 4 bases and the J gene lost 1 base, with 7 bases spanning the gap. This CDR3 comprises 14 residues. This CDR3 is CASSPHVNTGELFF. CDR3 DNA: TGCGCCAGCAGCCCCCACGTGAACACCGGGGAGCTGTTTTTT.

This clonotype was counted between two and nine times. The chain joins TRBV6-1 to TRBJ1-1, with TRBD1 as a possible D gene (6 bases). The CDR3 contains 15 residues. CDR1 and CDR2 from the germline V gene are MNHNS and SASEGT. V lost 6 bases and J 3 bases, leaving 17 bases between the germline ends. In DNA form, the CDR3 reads TGTGCCAGCAGGCAGAATACAGGGACTTACACTGAAGCTTTCTTT. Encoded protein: CASRQNTGTYTEAFF.

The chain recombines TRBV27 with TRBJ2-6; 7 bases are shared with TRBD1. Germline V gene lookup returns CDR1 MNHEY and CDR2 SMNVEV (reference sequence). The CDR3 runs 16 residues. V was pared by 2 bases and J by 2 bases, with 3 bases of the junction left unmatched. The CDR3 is CASSLTTGAGANVLTF. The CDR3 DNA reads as TGTGCCAGCAGTTTAACCACAGGGGCTGGGGCCAACGTCCTGACTTTC.

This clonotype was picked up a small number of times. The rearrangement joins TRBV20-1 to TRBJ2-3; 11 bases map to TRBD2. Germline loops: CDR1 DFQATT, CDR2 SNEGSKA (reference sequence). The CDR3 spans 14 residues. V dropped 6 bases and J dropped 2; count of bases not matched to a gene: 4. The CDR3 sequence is CSARLAGITDTQYF. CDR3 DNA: TGCAGTGCCCGACTAGCGGGGATCACAGATACGCAGTATTTT.

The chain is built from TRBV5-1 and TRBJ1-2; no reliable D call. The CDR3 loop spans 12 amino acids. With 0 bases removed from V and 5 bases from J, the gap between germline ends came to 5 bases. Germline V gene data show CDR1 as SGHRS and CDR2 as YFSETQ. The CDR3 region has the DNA TGCGCCAGCAGCTTGGAAGGATATGGCTACACCTTC. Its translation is CASSLEGYGYTF.

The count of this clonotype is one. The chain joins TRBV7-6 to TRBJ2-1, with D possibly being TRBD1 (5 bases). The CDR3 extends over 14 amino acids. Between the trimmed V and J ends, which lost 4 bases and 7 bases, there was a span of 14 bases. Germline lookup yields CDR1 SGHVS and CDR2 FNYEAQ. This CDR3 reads CASSSRAPLNEQFF. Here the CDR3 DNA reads TGTGCCAGCAGCTCCAGGGCCCCGCTAAATGAGCAGTTCTTC.

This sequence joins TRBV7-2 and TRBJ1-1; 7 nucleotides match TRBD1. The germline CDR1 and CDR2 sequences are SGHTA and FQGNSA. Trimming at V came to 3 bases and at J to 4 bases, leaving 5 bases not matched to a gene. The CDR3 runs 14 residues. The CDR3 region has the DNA TGTGCCAGCAGCTTCCGACAGGGATCCACTGAAGCTTTCTTT. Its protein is CASSFRQGSTEAFF.

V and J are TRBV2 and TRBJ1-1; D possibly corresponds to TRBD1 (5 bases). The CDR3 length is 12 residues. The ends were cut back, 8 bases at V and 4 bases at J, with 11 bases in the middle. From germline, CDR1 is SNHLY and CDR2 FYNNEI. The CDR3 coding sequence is TGTGCCAGCCCCTCGGGGGGCACTGAAGCTTTCTTT. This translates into CASPSGGTEAFF.

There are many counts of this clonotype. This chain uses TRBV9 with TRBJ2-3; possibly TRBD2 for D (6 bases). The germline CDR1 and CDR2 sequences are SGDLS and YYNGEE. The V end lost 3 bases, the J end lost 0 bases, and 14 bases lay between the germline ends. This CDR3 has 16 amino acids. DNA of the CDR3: TGTGCCAGCAGCGCGTTGCTAGCGACTAGCACAGATACGCAGTATTTT. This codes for CASSALLATSTDTQYF.

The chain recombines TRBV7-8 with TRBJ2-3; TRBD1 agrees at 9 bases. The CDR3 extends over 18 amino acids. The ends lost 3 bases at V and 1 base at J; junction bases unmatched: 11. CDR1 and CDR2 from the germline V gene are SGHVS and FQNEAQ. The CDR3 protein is CASSFTIPGQGRTDTQYF. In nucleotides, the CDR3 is TGTGCCAGCAGCTTTACTATCCCGGGACAGGGCCGCACAGATACGCAGTATTTT.

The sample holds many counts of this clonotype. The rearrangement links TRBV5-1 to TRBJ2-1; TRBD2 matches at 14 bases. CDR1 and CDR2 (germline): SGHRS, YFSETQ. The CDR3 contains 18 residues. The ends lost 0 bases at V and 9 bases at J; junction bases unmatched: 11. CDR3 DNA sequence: TGCGCCAGCAGCTTGGACTCCGAGACTAGCGGGGGGGTTTGTGAGCAGTTCTTC. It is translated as CASSLDSETSGGVCEQFF.

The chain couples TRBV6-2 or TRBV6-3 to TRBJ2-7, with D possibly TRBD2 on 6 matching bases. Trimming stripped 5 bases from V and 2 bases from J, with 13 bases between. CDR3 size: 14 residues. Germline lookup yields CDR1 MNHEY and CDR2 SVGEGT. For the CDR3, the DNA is TGTGCCAGCAGTCCCACGGGACTCACCTACGAGCAGTACTTC. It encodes CASSPTGLTYEQYF.

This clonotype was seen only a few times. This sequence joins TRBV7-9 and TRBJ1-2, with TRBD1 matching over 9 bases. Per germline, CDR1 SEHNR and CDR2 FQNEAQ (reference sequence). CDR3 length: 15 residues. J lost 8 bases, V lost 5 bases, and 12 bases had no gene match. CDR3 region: CASSLRTGALFGYTF. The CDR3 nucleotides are TGTGCCAGCAGCCTCCGGACAGGGGCCCTGTTCGGCTACACCTTC.

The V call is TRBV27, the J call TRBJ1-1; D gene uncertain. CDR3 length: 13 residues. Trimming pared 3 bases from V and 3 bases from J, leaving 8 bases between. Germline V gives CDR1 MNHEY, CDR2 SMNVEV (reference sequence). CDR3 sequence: CASSFHMDTEAFF. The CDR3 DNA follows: TGTGCCAGCAGTTTTCACATGGACACTGAAGCTTTCTTT.

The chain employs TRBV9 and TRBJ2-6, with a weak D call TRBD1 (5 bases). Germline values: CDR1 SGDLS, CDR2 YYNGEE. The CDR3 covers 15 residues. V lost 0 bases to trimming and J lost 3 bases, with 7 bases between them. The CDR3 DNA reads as TGTGCCAGCAGCGTAGACAGGAATGGGGCCAACGTCCTGACTTTC. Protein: CASSVDRNGANVLTF.

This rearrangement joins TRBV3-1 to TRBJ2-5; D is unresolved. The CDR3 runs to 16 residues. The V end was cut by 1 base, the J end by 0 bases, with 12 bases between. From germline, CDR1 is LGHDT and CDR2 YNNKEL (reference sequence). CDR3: CASSQGLAFNQETQYF. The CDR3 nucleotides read TGTGCCAGCAGCCAAGGGTTAGCATTCAACCAAGAGACCCAGTACTTC.

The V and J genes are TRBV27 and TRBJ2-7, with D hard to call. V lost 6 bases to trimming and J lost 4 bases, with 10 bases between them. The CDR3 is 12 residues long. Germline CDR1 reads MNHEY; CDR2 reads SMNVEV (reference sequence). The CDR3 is CASRGPQYEQYF. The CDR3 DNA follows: TGTGCCAGCAGAGGACCCCAGTACGAGCAGTACTTC.

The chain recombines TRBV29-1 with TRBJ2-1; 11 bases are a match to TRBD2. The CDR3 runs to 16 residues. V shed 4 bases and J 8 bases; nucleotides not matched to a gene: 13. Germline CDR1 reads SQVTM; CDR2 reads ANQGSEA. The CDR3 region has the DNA TGCAGCGTTGTTAGGGCTAGCGGGAGGTTTTTCGATGAGCAGTTCTTC. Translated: CSVVRASGRFFDEQFF.

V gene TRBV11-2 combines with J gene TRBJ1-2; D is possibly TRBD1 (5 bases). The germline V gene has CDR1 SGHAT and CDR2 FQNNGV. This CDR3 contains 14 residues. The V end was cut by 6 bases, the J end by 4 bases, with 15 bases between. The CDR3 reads CASSPGWGSYGYTF. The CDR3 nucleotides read TGTGCCAGCAGTCCAGGGTGGGGGAGCTATGGCTACACCTTC.

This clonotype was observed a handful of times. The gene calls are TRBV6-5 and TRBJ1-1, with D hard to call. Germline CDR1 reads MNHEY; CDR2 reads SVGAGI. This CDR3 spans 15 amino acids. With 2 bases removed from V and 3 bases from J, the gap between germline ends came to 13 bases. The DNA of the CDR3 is TGTGCCAGCAGTTACGCAACGGTGGCGGACACTGAAGCTTTCTTT. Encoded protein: CASSYATVADTEAFF.

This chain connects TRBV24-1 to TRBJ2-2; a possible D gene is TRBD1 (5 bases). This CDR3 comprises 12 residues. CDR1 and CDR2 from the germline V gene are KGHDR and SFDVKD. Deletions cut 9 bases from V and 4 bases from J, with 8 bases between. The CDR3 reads CATDGATGELFF. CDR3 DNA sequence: TGTGCCACCGATGGGGCCACCGGGGAGCTGTTTTTT.

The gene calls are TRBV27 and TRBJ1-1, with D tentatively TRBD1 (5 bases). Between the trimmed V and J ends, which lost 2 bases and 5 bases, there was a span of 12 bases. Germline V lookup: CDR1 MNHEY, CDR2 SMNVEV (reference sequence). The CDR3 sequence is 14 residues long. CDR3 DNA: TGTGCCAGCAGTTTAGGGGGGGGATGGACTGAAGCTTTCTTT. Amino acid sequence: CASSLGGGWTEAFF.

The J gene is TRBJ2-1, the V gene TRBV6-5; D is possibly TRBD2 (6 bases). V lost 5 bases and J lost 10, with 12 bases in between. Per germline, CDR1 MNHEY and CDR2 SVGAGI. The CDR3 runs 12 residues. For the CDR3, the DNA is TGTGCCAGCAGTCTCAGGCGGGGAGAGCAGTTCTTC. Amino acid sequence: CASSLRRGEQFF.

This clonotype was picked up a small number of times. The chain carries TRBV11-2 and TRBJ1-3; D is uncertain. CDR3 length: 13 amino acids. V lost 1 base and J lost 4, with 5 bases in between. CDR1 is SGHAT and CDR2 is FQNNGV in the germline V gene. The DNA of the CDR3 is TGTGCCAGCAGCTTAGCCTCGGGAAACACCATATATTTT. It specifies CASSLASGNTIYF. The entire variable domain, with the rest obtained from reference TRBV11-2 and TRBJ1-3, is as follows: EAGVAQSPRYKIIEKRQSVAFWCNPISGHATLYWYQQILGQGPKLLIQFQNNGVVDDSQLPKDRFSAERLKGVDSTLKIQPAKLEDSAVYLCASSLASGNTIYFGEGSWLTVV.

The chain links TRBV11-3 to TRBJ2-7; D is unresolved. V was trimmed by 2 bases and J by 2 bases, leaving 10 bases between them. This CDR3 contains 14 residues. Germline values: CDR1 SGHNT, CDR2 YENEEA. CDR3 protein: CASSLYHGAYEQYF. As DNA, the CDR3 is TGTGCCAGCAGCTTATATCACGGAGCCTACGAGCAGTACTTC.

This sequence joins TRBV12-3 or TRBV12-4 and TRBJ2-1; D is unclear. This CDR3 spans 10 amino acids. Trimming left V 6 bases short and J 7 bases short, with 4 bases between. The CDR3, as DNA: TGTGCCAGCAGGGCGAATGAGCAGTTCTTC. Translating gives CASRANEQFF.

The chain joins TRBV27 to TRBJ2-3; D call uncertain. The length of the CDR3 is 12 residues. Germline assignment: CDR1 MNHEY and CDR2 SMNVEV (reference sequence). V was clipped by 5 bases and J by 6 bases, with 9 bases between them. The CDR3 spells CASSTQTDTQYF. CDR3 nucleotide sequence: TGTGCCAGCAGTACCCAAACGGATACGCAGTATTTT.